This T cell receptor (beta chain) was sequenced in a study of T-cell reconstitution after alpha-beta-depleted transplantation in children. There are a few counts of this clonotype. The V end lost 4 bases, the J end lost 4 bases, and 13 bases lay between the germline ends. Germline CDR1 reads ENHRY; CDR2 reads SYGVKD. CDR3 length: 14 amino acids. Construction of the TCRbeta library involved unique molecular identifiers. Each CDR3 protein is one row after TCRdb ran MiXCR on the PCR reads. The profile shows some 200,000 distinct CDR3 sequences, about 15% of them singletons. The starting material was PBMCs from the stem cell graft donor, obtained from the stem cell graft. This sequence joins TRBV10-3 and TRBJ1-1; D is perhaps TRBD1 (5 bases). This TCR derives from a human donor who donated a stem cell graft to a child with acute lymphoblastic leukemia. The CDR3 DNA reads TGTGCCATCAGTGGGGGGGGGGAGAGCACTGAAGCTTTCTTT. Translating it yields CAISGGGESTEAFF.